This TCR beta chain was retrieved from a study of neurological immune-mediated disorders. Overall study context: A relapsing-remitting course was seen in about 90% of the roughly 34 multiple sclerosis patients and a secondary progressive course in 3.

Germline V gene sequence: CDR1 SEHNR, CDR2 FQNEAQ (reference sequence). The CDR3 sequence is 14 residues long. Trimming removed 0 bases at V and 1 base at J, with 6 bases between. Synthesis of cDNA was accomplished via 5'RACE employing 10-nucleotide random UMIs. Per sequencing run, 15-18 subjects together gave over 190 million TCR-beta sequences. TCRdb re-called the 5' RACE reads with MiXCR, one entry per CDR3 protein. The table includes some 37,000 distinct CDR3 sequences, around 3.1% detected once. The time point was: longitudinal time-point 1 (baseline). This clonotype was seen ten or more times. The antigen is not known. Findings and limits, study-wide: No link was found between any clinical or MRI feature and the multiple sclerosis repertoire cluster.

The receptor was derived from a woman in her sixties or seventies with multiple sclerosis. This sequence joins TRBV7-9 and TRBJ2-5; unclear D gene. Source material: PBMCs. The CDR3 DNA reads as TGTGCCAGCAGCTTAGCGACGTCCCAAGAGACCCAGTACTTC. The encoded protein is CASSLATSQETQYF. The full variable domain, with the rest looked up from reference TRBV7-9 and TRBJ2-5, is DTGVSQNPRHKITKRGQNVTFRCDPISEHNRLYWYRQTLGQGPEFLTYFQNEAQLEKSRLLSDRFSAERPKGSFSTLEIQRTEQGDSAMYLCASSLATSQETQYFGPGTRLLVL.